This TCR beta chain derives from a study of pediatric ulcerative colitis (dated by TCRdb to the late 2010s). For the study in its entirety: From nine newly diagnosed, treatment-naive pediatric ulcerative colitis patients and a few non-IBD control children, paired blood and rectal samples were collected.

As to this clone: Its antigen is still unknown. No quality values exist for individual bases; no much larger clone is one base distant.

Rearranged CDR3 beta regions were amplified from genomic DNA with multiplex V and J primers using the immunoSEQ TRB Survey service. To keep depth equal across samples, survey-level sequencing depth of up to 500,000 reads per sample was applied. Libraries were purified and pooled, and sequencing was performed on Illumina technology. Regarding the original processing steps: Productive clonality, sample overlap, pairwise scatters, CDR3 beta length, V/D/J gene usage and productiveness were assessed with immunoSEQ online tools. Calculated diversity was the number of unique rearrangements divided by total templates times 100; Shannon and Simpson indices were also computed. Z-score normalized data were analyzed by principal component analysis with the R prcomp function and the ggbiplot package. Blood-rectal clonal overlap within each subject was quantified with Morisita's index. TCRdb took over this immuneACCESS table, retaining in-frame rearrangements with V and J assigned. Such tables are incomplete; in checked studies, under half of the missing clones stem from an unresolved V gene, and the remainder is unexplained. V and J calls and clone size are those listed in that table; D and trimming were worked out from the DNA. Within this sample are thousands of clones, with just under 90% of them counted one time only. The ten largest clones represent under 2% of the sample.

The CDR3 has 14 amino acids, counting the end cysteine and phenylalanine. Only CDR3 DNA remains: 42 bases, in frame from the first base. V is clipped by 6 bases and J by 2 bases, and the sequence between their germline boundaries is 13 bases long. Via the germline V gene (reference sequence), CDR1 is GTSNPN and CDR2 SVGIG. The control children had a colonoscopy because IBD was suspected, but their endoscopy was normal both macroscopically and histologically, and none were diagnosed with IBD within the following year. Blood was sampled at the same time as the colonoscopy. The Wizard kit (Promega) was used to extract genomic DNA from the blood and intestinal samples. General conclusions and limits of the study: Repertoires were derived from total lymphocyte DNA, so rare subsets such as regulatory T cells may have patterns not reflected. For technical reasons, blood samples from a couple of patients gave substantially fewer templates, and these samples were excluded from the blood-rectal overlap analysis. Two rectal CDR3 clonotypes were detected in all ulcerative colitis patients and were not detected in any of the controls. With only a few individuals, the healthy control group was small. Rectal repertoire features separated controls, mild-moderate and acute severe colitis patients; acute severe colitis showed reduced rectal diversity due to clonal expansions. Significantly higher autologous blood-rectal clonal overlap was found in ulcerative colitis patients than in controls, which suggested increased T cell trafficking to inflamed tissue.

This receptor was identified in a girl between 5 and 17 years old who was a control in a study of pediatric ulcerative colitis. The sequenced sample consisted of blood. The chain couples TRBV30 to TRBJ2-2; a tentative D call is TRBD2 (6 bases match). The bases read TGTGCCTGTGGGGGGACCATTAACACCGGGGAGCTGTTTTTT. Its protein reads: CACGGTINTGELFF.